Shown below are 20 T cell receptor beta chains from a single sample sequenced in a study of T cells expressing NK-cell markers. TCRdb reprocessed the 5' RACE reads; each CDR3 protein has one entry and no DNA is given. In all, the sample yields about 160,000 distinct CDR3 sequences. Sequencing was done on a sample of blood T cells: a sorted CD56 or NKG2C T cell subset, CD4+ or CD8+ T cells, or bulk PBMC T cells (not recorded which). The origin of the receptors is a man aged 18 to 69 in good health.

The gene calls are TRBV3-1 and TRBJ1-1. The CDR3 runs 15 residues. Germline CDR1 and CDR2: LGHDT and YNNKEL (reference sequence). This CDR3 is CASSQDGRGNTEAFF.

The V gene is TRBV7-9, the J gene TRBJ2-1; as DNA is missing, the TRBD1 call by TCRdb cannot be tested. CDR3 length: 16 amino acids. Germline V gives CDR1 SEHNR, CDR2 FQNEAQ (reference sequence). The CDR3 sequence: CASSPLEGADYNEQFF.

The chain recombines TRBV7-3 with TRBJ2-3; TCRdb selects TRBD2, and the lack of DNA leaves this call unchecked. CDR1 and CDR2 from the germline V gene are SGHTA and FQGTGA. CDR3 size: 15 residues. This CDR3 is CASSPGLAGSDTQYF. Looking up the rest from reference TRBV7-3 and TRBJ2-3 gives the full variable domain: GAGVSQTPSNKVTEKGKYVELRCDPISGHTALYWYRQSLGQGPEFLIYFQGTGAADDSGLPNDRFFAVRPEGSVSTLKIQRTERGDSAVYLCASSPGLAGSDTQYFGPGTRLTVL.

Here the CDR3 reads CSVVGGGNQPQHF. The chain recombines TRBV29-1 with TRBJ1-5; no DNA is available, so the TRBD1 call from TCRdb remains unchecked. Germline loops: CDR1 SQVTM, CDR2 ANQGSEA. This CDR3 has 13 residues.

This chain uses TRBV2 with TRBJ1-2; the D call of TRBD1 rests on TCRdb alone, since no DNA is present to check it. Germline V lookup: CDR1 SNHLY, CDR2 FYNNEI. The CDR3 is 14 amino acids. The CDR3 protein is CASKTPSGGHGYTF.

The chain recombines TRBV6-5 with TRBJ1-4; TCRdb's D gene call, TRBD1, goes unchecked for lack of DNA. The CDR3 extends over 12 amino acids. Germline values: CDR1 MNHEY, CDR2 SVGAGI. The CDR3 sequence is CASSQGGEKLFF.

J is TRBJ2-7 and V is TRBV27. CDR1 and CDR2 (germline): MNHEY, SMNVEV (reference sequence). The CDR3 covers 16 residues. The CDR3 region is CASSWFPTRRGDEQYF.

This clonotype shows up as medium-sized (0.01 to 0.1%) by frequency. The chain recombines TRBV24-1 with TRBJ2-1; TCRdb reports TRBD2, a call that lacks DNA to check it against. This CDR3 spans 13 amino acids. CDR1 is KGHDR, CDR2 SFDVKD, per germline. The CDR3 is CATGSGGAGEQFF.

The V call is TRBV24-1, the J call TRBJ2-7; the D call of TRBD1 rests on TCRdb alone, since no DNA is present to check it. The CDR3 length is 13 residues. Germline loops: CDR1 KGHDR, CDR2 SFDVKD. The CDR3 here is CATSSLQGYEQYF.

The rearrangement uses TRBV7-8 and TRBJ2-5; TCRdb indicates TRBD1, and absent DNA this call remains unverified. The CDR3 extends over 20 amino acids. CDR1 and CDR2 from the germline V gene are SGHVS and FQNEAQ. CDR3 sequence reads: CASSSKYRGLASGGGETQYF.

The chain joins TRBV28 to TRBJ2-7; TCRdb outputs TRBD1, but without DNA this stays unchecked. Germline values: CDR1 MDHEN, CDR2 SYDVKM. CDR3 length equals 14 residues. Here the CDR3 reads CASSIPTNSYEQYF.

This rearrangement joins TRBV20-1 to TRBJ2-5; TCRdb's D call of TRBD2 is untestable without DNA. This CDR3 has 14 residues. CDR1 DFQATT and CDR2 SNEGSKA come from the germline V gene (reference sequence). The CDR3 loop is CSAKTSGDVETQYF.

V gene TRBV2 combines with J gene TRBJ1-4; there is no DNA to check the TCRdb D call of TRBD1. The CDR3 loop spans 17 amino acids. The germline CDR1 and CDR2 sequences are SNHLY and FYNNEI. CDR3: CASSEEPQVWDNEKLFF.

The chain links TRBV6-5 to TRBJ2-3; there is no DNA to check the TCRdb D call of TRBD1. From germline, CDR1 is MNHEY and CDR2 SVGAGI. CDR3 size: 15 residues. CDR3 region: CASSSAGAIGDTQYF.

V is TRBV12-3 or TRBV12-4 and J is TRBJ1-6; the TRBD1 assignment by TCRdb is unverifiable without DNA. This CDR3 contains 17 residues. CDR3 loop: CASSSLQAGIYNSPLHF.

This chain connects TRBV29-1 to TRBJ1-2; no DNA is available, so the TRBD1 call from TCRdb remains unchecked. CDR3 length: 15 amino acids. Germline-derived CDR1 and CDR2 are SQVTM and ANQGSEA. The CDR3 here is CSVPGTGLFSYGYTF.

The chain employs TRBV12-3 or TRBV12-4 and TRBJ2-7; the D call from TCRdb, TRBD1, cannot be confirmed without DNA. This CDR3 contains 13 residues. CDR3 protein: CASSRDRSYEQYF.

The chain recombines TRBV12-3 or TRBV12-4 with TRBJ2-7. CDR3 length: 14 residues. The CDR3 is CASSYGPLDHEQYF.

This chain's CDR3 is CSAKQPGSRAEAFF. The V gene is TRBV20-1, the J gene TRBJ1-1; the TCRdb call, TRBD1, lacks DNA for checking. This CDR3 spans 14 amino acids. From germline, CDR1 is DFQATT and CDR2 SNEGSKA (reference sequence).

CDR3 residues: CSASVRGRQGRNTEAFF. This chain joins TRBV20-1 and TRBJ1-1; TCRdb lists TRBD1, though no DNA is available to test this call. CDR1 and CDR2 (germline): DFQATT, SNEGSKA (reference sequence). The CDR3 has 17 amino acids.